These 6 T cell receptor beta chains were sequenced from one sample in a study of T cell responses to AZD1222 COVID-19 vaccine. The method was immunoSEQ multiplex PCR; TCRdb's version includes in-frame clones alone and lacks a portion of them. This sample has around 220,000 clones, with about 95% found just once. The specimen comprised peripheral blood, sampled 28 days after the second dose of the MenACWY control vaccine. The receptor source for this set is an adult who received the MenACWY meningococcal vaccine as a control.

This sequence joins TRBV5-4 and TRBJ2-5; 14 positions match TRBD2. The germline V gene has CDR1 SGHNT and CDR2 YYREEE (reference sequence). Unmatched junction bases numbered 2, after V lost 3 bases and J lost 4 bases. This CDR3 spans 15 amino acids. The CDR3 region has the DNA TGTGCCAGCAGCTCGACTAGCGGGAGGGGAGAGACCCAGTACTTC. Translating it yields CASSSTSGRGETQYF. Drawing the rest from reference TRBV5-4 and TRBJ2-5, the complete variable domain is ETGVTQSPTHLIKTRGQQVTLRCSSQSGHNTVSWYQQALGQGPQFIFQYYREEENGRGNFPPRFSGLQFPNYSSELNVNALELDDSALYLCASSSTSGRGETQYFGPGTRLLVL.

The chain employs TRBV7-2 and TRBJ2-7; a weak D match, TRBD1 (5 bases). Germline CDR1 reads SGHTA; CDR2 reads FQGNSA. Trimming removed 5 bases at V and 3 bases at J, with 11 bases between. This CDR3 comprises 13 residues. The CDR3 coding sequence is TGTGCCAGCAGCGGCCATAGGGGCTACGAGCAGTACTTC. It translates to CASSGHRGYEQYF. The complete variable domain, with remaining parts taken from reference TRBV7-2 and TRBJ2-7, reads GAGVSQSPSNKVTEKGKDVELRCDPISGHTALYWYRQSLGQGLEFLIYFQGNSAPDKSGLPSDRFSAERTGGSVSTLTIQRTQQEDSAVYLCASSGHRGYEQYFGPGTRLTVT.

The chain recombines TRBV7-2 with TRBJ1-2; D remains unclear. The CDR3 has 13 amino acids. Germline values: CDR1 SGHTA, CDR2 FQGNSA. The V and J ends lost 1 base and 5 bases respectively, with 8 bases between them. The CDR3 bases are TGTGCCAGCAGCTTAGGACAAGTGTATGGCTACACCTTC. It codes for CASSLGQVYGYTF.

V gene TRBV7-3 combines with J gene TRBJ2-2, with 10 bases that match TRBD2. V shed 5 bases and J 4 bases; nucleotides not matched to a gene: 10. Germline V CDR1 and CDR2: SGHTA, FQGTGA. The CDR3 is 17 amino acids. The CDR3 DNA sequence: TGTGCCAGCAGCCGGGGACTAGCGAGAGGGGGCACCGGGGAGCTGTTTTTT. This codes for CASSRGLARGGTGELFF.

V is TRBV3-1 (or the pseudogene TRBV3-2) and J is TRBJ2-7; tentative D call: TRBD2 (6 bases). V was cut by 4 bases and J by 2 bases, with 12 bases left in between. This CDR3 has 14 residues. Germline loops: CDR1 LGHDT, CDR2 YNNKEL (reference sequence). The CDR3 region is CASSLSGGTYEQYF. DNA of the CDR3: TGTGCCAGCAGCCTCTCCGGCGGGACCTACGAGCAGTACTTC.

This clone was detected once. The chain combines TRBV28 with TRBJ2-5, with D uncertain. The CDR3 covers 13 residues. V was clipped by 1 base and J by 2 bases, with 5 bases between them. Germline CDR1 and CDR2: MDHEN and SYDVKM. The DNA for the CDR3 is TGTGCCAGCAGTTTATACTCTCAAGAGACCCAGTACTTC. This translates into CASSLYSQETQYF.